This TCR beta chain was recovered during a study of blood T cell repertoires in COVID-19. Study-wide context: T cells, B-cell-depleted T cells, or PBMCs provided the cDNA or gDNA that served as material.

Produced via immunoSEQ multiplex PCR; TCRdb's table is partial and in-frame only. The sample has approximately 300,000 clones, approximately 89% seen once. The CDR3 loop spans 17 amino acids. Germline V CDR1 and CDR2: SNHLY, FYNNEI. The trim removed 6 bases at V and 0 bases at J, leaving 11 bases unmatched. Recruitment covered about two dozen US areas and drew participants whose ages spanned roughly 18 to 90 years. The genes are TRBV2 and TRBJ1-1, with TRBD1 identical over 9 bases. The sequence was collected from a woman aged 18-29 years who had recovered from COVID-19. The sample taken for sequencing was PBMCs or T cells enriched from blood (not recorded which). The CDR3 sequence is CASSVPRTGALNTEAFF. As DNA, the CDR3 is TGTGCCAGCAGCGTACCGAGGACAGGGGCGTTGAACACTGAAGCTTTCTTT.